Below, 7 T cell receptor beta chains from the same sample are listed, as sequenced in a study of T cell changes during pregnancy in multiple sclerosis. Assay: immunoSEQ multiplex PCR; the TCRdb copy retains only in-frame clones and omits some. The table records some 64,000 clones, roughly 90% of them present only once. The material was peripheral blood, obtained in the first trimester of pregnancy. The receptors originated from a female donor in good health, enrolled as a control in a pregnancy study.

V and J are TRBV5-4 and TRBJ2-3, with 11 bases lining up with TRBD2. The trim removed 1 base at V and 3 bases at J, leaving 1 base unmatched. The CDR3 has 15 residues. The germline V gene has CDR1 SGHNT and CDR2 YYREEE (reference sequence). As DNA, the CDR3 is TGTGCCAGCAGCTTGACTAGCGGGAGTACAGATACGCAGTATTTT. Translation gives CASSLTSGSTDTQYF.

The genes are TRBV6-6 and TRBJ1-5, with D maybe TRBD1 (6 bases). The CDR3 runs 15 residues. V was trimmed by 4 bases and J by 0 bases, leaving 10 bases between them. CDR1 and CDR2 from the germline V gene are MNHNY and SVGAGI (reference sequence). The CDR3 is CASSSTGTSNQPQHF. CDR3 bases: TGTGCCAGCAGTTCAACAGGGACTAGCAATCAGCCCCAGCATTTT.

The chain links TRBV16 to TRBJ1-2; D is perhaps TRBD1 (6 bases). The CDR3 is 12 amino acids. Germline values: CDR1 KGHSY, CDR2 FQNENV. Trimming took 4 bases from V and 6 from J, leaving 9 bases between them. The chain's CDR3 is CASSPRTDGYTF. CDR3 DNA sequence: TGTGCCAGCAGCCCGAGGACAGATGGCTACACCTTC.

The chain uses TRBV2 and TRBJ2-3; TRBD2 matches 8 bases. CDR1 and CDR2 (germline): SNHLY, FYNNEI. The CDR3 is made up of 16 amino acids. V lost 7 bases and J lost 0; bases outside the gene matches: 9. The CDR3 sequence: CASKYSGGPSTDTQYF. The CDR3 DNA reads TGTGCCAGCAAATACAGCGGGGGTCCTAGCACAGATACGCAGTATTTT.

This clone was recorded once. The DNA of the CDR3 is TGTGCCAGCAGTGAAGTAAAGCGGGGGCCCACAGATACGCAGTATTTT. Encoded protein: CASSEVKRGPTDTQYF. The chain uses TRBV6-1 and TRBJ2-3; TRBD2 aligns across 8 bases. Germline lookup yields CDR1 MNHNS and CDR2 SASEGT. V lost 1 base to trimming and J lost 2 bases; unmatched junction nucleotides: 5. The CDR3 sequence is 16 residues long.

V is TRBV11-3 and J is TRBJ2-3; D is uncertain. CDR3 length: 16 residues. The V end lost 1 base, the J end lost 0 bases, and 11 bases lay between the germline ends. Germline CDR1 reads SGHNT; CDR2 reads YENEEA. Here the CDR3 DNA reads TGTGCCAGCAGCTTAGTTCGAGGCGGAAGCACAGATACGCAGTATTTT. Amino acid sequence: CASSLVRGGSTDTQYF.

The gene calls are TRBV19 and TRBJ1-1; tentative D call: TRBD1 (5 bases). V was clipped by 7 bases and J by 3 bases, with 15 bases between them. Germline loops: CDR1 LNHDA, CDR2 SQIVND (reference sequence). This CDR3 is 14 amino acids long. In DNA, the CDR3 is TGTGCCAGTACGGGCAGGGCCCCTCACACTGAAGCTTTCTTT. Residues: CASTGRAPHTEAFF.